Detailed here is one T cell receptor (beta chain). Its antigen remains unidentified. CDR3 length: 14 residues. The germline V and J ends were trimmed by 3 bases and 1 base, with 9 bases remaining between them. Germline CDR1 SNHLY, CDR2 FYNNEI. The data originate from a study of vaccination effects on CD4 cells after COVID-19. Study information: Expansion with viral peptide pools was applied to antigen-specific CD4+ T cells by the ViraFEST assay prior to sequencing. Either the BNT162b2 or mRNA-1273 vaccine was given to participants in two doses. Each culture well received under 2.5 million PBMC. These cells were then cultured in IMDM with 9 to 10 IU/ml IL-2 and roughly 10 ug/ml peptides.

The culture ran for 10 days before CD4+ T cells were isolated. People in the vaccine group had not been infected with SARS-CoV-2 before, and their nucleocapsid antibodies were negative. The data were produced by immunoSEQ multiplex PCR, yet TCRdb's version contains in-frame clones alone and is incomplete. The top ten hold about 2.1% of the sample, which has about 74,000 clones, 70% to 80% seen once. The J gene is TRBJ2-5, the V gene TRBV2, with a possible D match to TRBD1 (5 bases). This sample comprised CD4+ T cells from PBMCs cultured without peptide, obtained before COVID-19 vaccination. The clonotype originates from a human donor who received a COVID-19 vaccine. The chain's CDR3 is CASSEPRAQETQYF. The CDR3 nucleotides are TGTGCCAGCAGTGAGCCCAGGGCCCAAGAGACCCAGTACTTC.